This T cell receptor beta chain came from a study of T cell responses to AZD1222 COVID-19 vaccine. This clone was counted a few times. Antigen unknown. This CDR3 region has 12 residues. Trimming shortened V by 1 base and J by 4 bases, and 3 bases separated the two germline ends. The germline CDR1 and CDR2 sequences are SEHNR and FQNEAQ (reference sequence). The method was immunoSEQ multiplex PCR; TCRdb's version includes in-frame clones alone and lacks a portion of them. The sample includes about 140,000 clones, roughly 91% of them seen just once. Study observations and caveats: Only six individuals given AZD1222 were seropositive at baseline. CD4 TCRs associated with vaccination spanned spike, dominating at 160-218 and 743-854. Reportedly, nearly half of unique spike TCRs recognized epitopes outside B.1.351/B.1.1.7 mutations.

This sequence joins TRBV7-9 and TRBJ2-3; D not resolved. Sequences were derived from peripheral blood, sampled 28 days after the second AZD1222 dose. The clonotype was recovered from an adult who received the AZD1222 COVID-19 vaccine. The CDR3 nucleotides are TGTGCCAGCAGCTTAGTGGCAGATACGCAGTATTTT. Residues: CASSLVADTQYF. Combining the CDR3 with reference TRBV7-9 and TRBJ2-3 gives the whole variable domain DTGVSQNPRHKITKRGQNVTFRCDPISEHNRLYWYRQTLGQGPEFLTYFQNEAQLEKSRLLSDRFSAERPKGSFSTLEIQRTEQGDSAMYLCASSLVADTQYFGPGTRLTVL.